The clone carrying this T cell receptor beta chain was seen more than once but under ten times. This specimen belongs to a study of early T cells in non-severe SARS-CoV-2 infection. Separate cDNA molecules each had unique molecular identifiers attached to them. TCRdb itself ran the 5' RACE reads through MiXCR, one entry per CDR3 protein. This sample has more than 15,000 distinct CDR3 sequences, with about 5.6% found just once. CDR3 size: 14 residues. Per the germline V gene, CDR1 is SGHNT and CDR2 is YENEEA. Trimming left V 5 bases short and J 3 bases short, with 13 bases between. The sample was whole blood, taken at baseline. This chain uses TRBV11-3 with TRBJ1-1, with no clear D. This TCR derives from an adult who was a healthcare worker with PCR-confirmed SARS-CoV-2 infection or an uninfected control (not recorded which). The DNA of the CDR3 is TGTGCCAGCAGCCCAAGTCCAGAGTACACTGAAGCTTTCTTT. Translation: CASSPSPEYTEAFF.